This entry features one T cell receptor (beta chain) sequence. The entry originates in a study of lymphopenia after photon versus proton radiotherapy. V gave up 1 base and J gave up 8 bases, with 12 bases separating them. The CDR3 is 13 residues long. Per germline, CDR1 SGHNT and CDR2 YYREEE (reference sequence). Method: immunoSEQ multiplex PCR; TCRdb's copy keeps in-frame clones and lacks some. The sample consists of around 26,000 clones, roughly 90% of them appearing once. J is TRBJ1-2 and V is TRBV5-4, with D possibly TRBD1 on 6 matching bases. The starting material was peripheral blood, obtained from a patient treated with photon-based radiotherapy. This TCR was sampled from a woman aged 45-65 years with cholangiocarcinoma. The CDR3 DNA follows: TGTGCCAGCAGCTTGACAGGGACAAAGGGCTACACCTTC. Translating it yields CASSLTGTKGYTF. Looking up the rest from reference TRBV5-4 and TRBJ1-2 gives the full variable domain: ETGVTQSPTHLIKTRGQQVTLRCSSQSGHNTVSWYQQALGQGPQFIFQYYREEENGRGNFPPRFSGLQFPNYSSELNVNALELDDSALYLCASSLTGTKGYTFGSGTRLTVV.